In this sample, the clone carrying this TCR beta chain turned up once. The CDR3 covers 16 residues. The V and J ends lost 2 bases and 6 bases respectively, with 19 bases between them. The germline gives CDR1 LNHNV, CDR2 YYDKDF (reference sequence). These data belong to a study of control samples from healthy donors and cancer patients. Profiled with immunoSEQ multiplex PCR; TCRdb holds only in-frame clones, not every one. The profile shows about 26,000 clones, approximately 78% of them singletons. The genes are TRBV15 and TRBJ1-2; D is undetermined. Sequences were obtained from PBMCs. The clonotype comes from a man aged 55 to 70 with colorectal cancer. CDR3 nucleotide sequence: TGTGCCACCAGCAGATCGCTGGGAAGTCGCAAAGATGGCTACACCTTC. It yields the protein CATSRSLGSRKDGYTF.